The clone carrying this T cell receptor (beta chain) appeared once. Its antigen is not identified. This specimen belongs to a study of cytomegalovirus exposure and HLA in healthy donors. In the study overall: From 190 million or so T cells, an earlier analysis saw approximately 110 million unique TCR beta sequences.

CDR1 SGHTA and CDR2 FQGTGA come from the germline V gene. This CDR3 region has 14 residues. V lost 5 bases, J lost 8 bases, and 8 bases stayed unmatched. PCR employed 60 Vbeta and 13 Jbeta primers. Per the original data handling: Among the unique TCR beta chains that a later analysis counted, about 85 million in all, roughly 11 million were shared. Data came from immunoSEQ multiplex PCR; TCRdb stores just in-frame clones and leaves some out. For V, J and clone size, that table is used; D and trimming come from the DNA. The sample carries 100,000 to 150,000 clones, approximately 70% recorded once. Study outcomes and limitations: Accurate prediction of most subjects' HLA-A and HLA-B alleles from TCR beta sequences was reported.

Donors consisted of healthy bone marrow donors. This chain links TRBV7-3 with TRBJ2-1; 8 bases agree with TRBD2. The sample was PBMCs. The receptor was derived from an older woman in good health and CMV-seropositive. Written as DNA, the CDR3 is TGTGCCAGCAGCCCCGGGACTAGAGCTTATGAGCAGTTCTTC. Amino acid sequence: CASSPGTRAYEQFF.